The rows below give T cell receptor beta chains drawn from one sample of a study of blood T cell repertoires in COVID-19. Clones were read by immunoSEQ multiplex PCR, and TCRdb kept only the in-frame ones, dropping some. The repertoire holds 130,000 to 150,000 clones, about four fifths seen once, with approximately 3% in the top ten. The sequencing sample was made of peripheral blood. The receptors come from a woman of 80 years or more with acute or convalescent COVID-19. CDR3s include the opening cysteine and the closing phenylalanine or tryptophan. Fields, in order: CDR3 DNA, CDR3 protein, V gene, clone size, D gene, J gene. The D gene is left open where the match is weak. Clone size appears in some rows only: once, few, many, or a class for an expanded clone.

TGTGCCAGCAGCGTAGACAGGGGCGAGCAGTACTTC | CASSVDRGEQYF | TRBV9 | once | TRBD1 | TRBJ2-7
TGTGCCAGCAGTGATCGACAGCGAGGCGCTGAAGCTTTCTTT | CASSDRQRGAEAFF | TRBV27 | - | - | TRBJ1-1
TGCGCCAGCAGCTTGGGACTAGCGGGGGGCCCTAGCACAGATACGCAGTATTTT | CASSLGLAGGPSTDTQYF | TRBV5-1 | - | TRBD2 | TRBJ2-3
TGTGCCAGCAGCCAAGACAGGTTCTCCTACGAGCAGTACTTC | CASSQDRFSYEQYF | TRBV3-1/TRBV3-2 | - | - | TRBJ2-7
TGTGCCAGCAGCGTAGACCGGGTAGAGACCCAGTACTTC | CASSVDRVETQYF | TRBV9 | - | - | TRBJ2-5
TGTGCCAGTAATCGCAGGGAAGCTAACTATGGCTACACCTTC | CASNRREANYGYTF | TRBV19 | - | - | TRBJ1-2
TGTGCCAGCAGCTACGAGCGAAATCAGCCCCAGCATTTT | CASSYERNQPQHF | TRBV11-2 | once | - | TRBJ1-5
TGCAGCGTTGAAGATGGAGAAGGGGCAGGGCCCCAGCATTTT | CSVEDGEGAGPQHF | TRBV29-1 | - | - | TRBJ1-5
TGTGCCAGCAGTCCCGGACTAGCGGGGGGGATGATGACCCAGTACTTC | CASSPGLAGGMMTQYF | TRBV6-2/TRBV6-3 | few | TRBD2 | TRBJ2-5
TGTGCCAGCTCCGTAGCCCTAGCGGGGGGCACAGATACGCAGTATTTT | CASSVALAGGTDTQYF | TRBV18 | - | TRBD2 | TRBJ2-3
TGTGCCAGCAGCGCCGGGACAAGAAGTAATTCACCCCTCCACTTT | CASSAGTRSNSPLHF | TRBV9 | - | - | TRBJ1-6
TGTGCCAGCAGACCCCCCCAGGGGGCCCCTGAAGCTTTCTTT | CASRPPQGAPEAFF | TRBV6-5 | - | TRBD1 | TRBJ1-1
TGCGCCAGCAGCTCGGGACAGGGGACTCAAAACACCATATATTTT | CASSSGQGTQNTIYF | TRBV4-1 | - | TRBD1 | TRBJ1-3
TGTGCCAGCAGCGACTATGGCAGGGGCTCCTACGAGCAGTACTTC | CASSDYGRGSYEQYF | TRBV5-4 | - | - | TRBJ2-7
TGTGCCAGCAGCTTGACAGGCTATGGCTACACCTTC | CASSLTGYGYTF | TRBV5-6 | once | - | TRBJ1-2
TGTGCCAGCAGTGAAGCGCGGTTTAACACTGAAGCTTTCTTT | CASSEARFNTEAFF | TRBV2 | - | - | TRBJ1-1
TGTGCCAGCAGCCCCCGGACAGGGACCTCACCCCTCCACTTT | CASSPRTGTSPLHF | TRBV7-2 | - | TRBD1 | TRBJ1-6
TGTGCCAGCAGCTTCCACAGGGGTTTGAACACTGAAGCTTTCTTT | CASSFHRGLNTEAFF | TRBV7-9 | - | TRBD1 | TRBJ1-1
TGCGCCAGCAGCCAAGATAAGGGGATCATCTATGGCTACACCTTC | CASSQDKGIIYGYTF | TRBV4-3 | - | - | TRBJ1-2
TGCGCCAGCAGCTCGGATGGGGGGGCACGAAATTCACCCCTCCACTTT | CASSSDGGARNSPLHF | TRBV5-1 | - | - | TRBJ1-6
TGTGCCAGCCGGGGAGGGGTGGGGGCCCCCATGAACACTGAAGCTTTCTTT | CASRGGVGAPMNTEAFF | TRBV7-9 | - | - | TRBJ1-1